This T cell receptor (beta chain) was retrieved from a study of blood T cell repertoires in COVID-19 (dated by TCRdb to about 2020). Broadly, across the study: Samples from collaborators originated in the United States, Italy and Spain and spanned both the acute and convalescent phases of COVID-19. The material from the prospective study consisted of cDNA or gDNA derived from T cells, B-cell-depleted T cells, or PBMCs. A de-identified subject ID, COVID-19 status, age in years and sex were almost always included in the sample metadata. Where available, HLA class I and class II types were taken from metadata supplied by the sample provider and were not determined by assay-based typing. The dataset comprised deeply sampled blood TCRbeta repertoires from subjects exposed to, actively infected with, or recovered from COVID-19. A freely available public database, intended as a resource for researchers studying the immune response to SARS-CoV-2, is where the repertoires were released. The samples were drawn from the first 160 participants of the ongoing ImmuneRACE study and from 950 to 1,500 subjects provided by 6 global collaborators.

Points the paper makes about the study in general: How much clinical and demographic metadata was included differed by source and by participant, and the metadata was provided uncurated.

Taken from cysteine to phenylalanine, the CDR3 has 16 residues. Only the CDR3 portion is preserved as DNA: 48 bases, with reading frame beginning at the first base. Unmatched junction bases come to 5, with V trimmed by 1 base and J by 2 bases. CDR1 and CDR2 were assigned from the germline V gene as LGHNA and YSLEER. At one collaborating source in Seattle, patients were enrolled during active infection and were followed longitudinally through the course of disease. Whole blood was collected in K2EDTA tubes by collaborating institutions according to the institutions' own protocols. For TCRbeta analysis, collaborator samples were shipped as frozen whole blood, as isolated PBMCs, or as DNA extracted from either sample type. The immunoSEQ Assay, a bias-controlled multiplex PCR, was used to amplify TCRbeta CDR3 regions from genomic DNA. Per the authors' processing: The number of nucleated cells in each sample was estimated from the amplification of reference gene primers within the assay. Sequence reads were collapsed and filtered to measure the absolute abundance of every unique TCRbeta CDR3 rearrangement. Productive Simpson clonality was computed per sample as the square root of Simpson's diversity index over productive rearrangements. Here the immuneACCESS table is served through TCRdb, limited to in-frame sequences with V and J called. Missing clones are a known gap in these copies; in checked studies unresolved V genes cover under half, and the rest lacks a known reason. V and J calls and clone size are copied from that table; D and trimming were computed from the DNA. This sample gives tens of thousands of clones in total; roughly 86% of them show up just once. Clones ranked in the top ten supply 6.5% to 10% of the sample.

This clone has more than one count but fewer than ten. The clone's antigen remains unknown. Base qualities are not at hand, and no much larger clone is one base apart. The rearrangement joined TRBV4-3 to TRBJ1-3; 7 of the junction bases match TRBD1. The receptor was derived from a man aged 55 to 70 with COVID-19, enrolled during active disease. Sequencing used peripheral blood. The CDR3 reads CASSQGGQTTGNTIYF. The sequenced DNA: TGCGCCAGCAGCCAAGGGGGACAGACCACTGGAAACACCATATATTTT.